Below are 9 T cell receptor beta chains sequenced from a single sample in a study of T cell responses to AZD1222 COVID-19 vaccine. The assay was immunoSEQ multiplex PCR, and TCRdb's table has in-frame clones only and misses some. The data hold tens of thousands of clones, with almost 80% observed a single time. The sequenced sample was peripheral blood, obtained on day 0 of AZD1222 vaccination. These receptors were collected from an adult in good health.

This chain links TRBV27 with TRBJ2-5; D is perhaps TRBD1 or TRBD2 (5 bases each). The CDR3 runs 13 residues. The germline gives CDR1 MNHEY, CDR2 SMNVEV (reference sequence). V lost 6 bases to trimming and J lost 4 bases, with 12 bases between them. This chain's CDR3 is CASRPGPLETQYF. The CDR3 nucleotides read TGTGCCAGCAGACCGGGACCTTTAGAGACCCAGTACTTC.

V usage is TRBV5-4 and J usage is TRBJ1-1, with D perhaps matching TRBD1 (6 bases). V was cut by 4 bases and J by 5 bases, with 18 bases left in between. CDR3 size: 15 residues. Germline V gives CDR1 SGHNT, CDR2 YYREEE (reference sequence). CDR3 sequence: CASSALAGAGTEAFF. The CDR3 nucleotides are TGTGCCAGCAGCGCCCTTGCAGGGGCAGGGACTGAAGCTTTCTTT.

The V gene is TRBV19, the J gene TRBJ2-1; 9 bases line up with TRBD2. The CDR3 extends over 15 amino acids. Trimming cost V 3 bases and J 2 bases; bases outside gene matches: 2. Germline CDR1 reads LNHDA; CDR2 reads SQIVND (reference sequence). The CDR3 reads CASSIGLAPYNEQFF. CDR3 bases: TGTGCCAGTAGTATCGGACTAGCGCCCTACAATGAGCAGTTCTTC. The full variable domain, in which reference TRBV19 and TRBJ2-1 provide the parts outside the CDR3, is DGGITQSPKYLFRKEGQNVTLSCEQNLNHDAMYWYRQDPGQGLRLIYYSQIVNDFQKGDIAEGYSVSREKKESFPLTVTSAQKNPTAFYLCASSIGLAPYNEQFFGPGTRLTVL.

CDR3 nucleotides: TGTGCCAGCAGCAGTTGGGGGGACAGGGACAATGAGCAGTTCTTC. Its protein product is CASSSWGDRDNEQFF. The genes are TRBV11-3 and TRBJ2-1; 9 positions agree with TRBD1. This CDR3 region has 15 residues. Germline assignment: CDR1 SGHNT and CDR2 YENEEA. The junction had 7 bases not matched to a gene; V was cut back by 5 bases and J by 5 bases. The full variable domain, rest sourced from reference TRBV11-3 and TRBJ2-1, is EAGVVQSPRYKIIEKKQPVAFWCNPISGHNTLYWYLQNLGQGPELLIRYENEEAVDDSQLPKDRFSAERLKGVDSTLKIQPAELGDSAVYLCASSSWGDRDNEQFFGPGTRLTVL.

This clone occurred a few times. The V call is TRBV27, the J call TRBJ2-7; TRBD1 agrees at 10 bases. From germline, CDR1 is MNHEY and CDR2 SMNVEV (reference sequence). The CDR3 consists of 18 residues. The junction had 9 bases not matched to a gene; V was cut back by 0 bases and J by 1 base. The CDR3 region has the DNA TGTGCCAGCAGTTTATCCCCCGGGGACAGGGGAGTATCCTACGAGCAGTACTTC. It specifies CASSLSPGDRGVSYEQYF.

This clone was seen more than once but under ten times. The chain uses TRBV7-2 and TRBJ2-2; D possibly corresponds to TRBD1 (5 bases). The CDR3 is 15 residues long. V shed 5 bases and J shed 1 base, with 11 bases lying between them. CDR1 SGHTA and CDR2 FQGNSA come from the germline V gene. Here the CDR3 DNA reads TGTGCCAGCAGCCTCCTTACAGGGAACACCGGGGAGCTGTTTTTT. This sequence encodes CASSLLTGNTGELFF.

The chain links TRBV24-1 to TRBJ1-1, with D possibly matching TRBD1 (5 bases). CDR1 and CDR2 from the germline V gene are KGHDR and SFDVKD. This CDR3 has 16 residues. V lost 3 bases, J lost 7 bases, and 20 bases lay in between. CDR3 bases: TGTGCCACCAGTGATGGGAGGGGCCGAGGAGGATATGAAGCTTTCTTT. It specifies CATSDGRGRGGYEAFF.

V gene TRBV18 combines with J gene TRBJ2-7; a possible D gene is TRBD2 (5 bases). CDR3 length equals 16 residues. V was pared by 0 bases and J by 0 bases, with 12 bases between. Germline V gives CDR1 KGHSH, CDR2 LQKENI. The CDR3 sequence is CASSPPNGGSSYEQYF. DNA for the CDR3: TGTGCCAGCTCACCACCCAACGGAGGAAGCTCCTACGAGCAGTACTTC. Together with reference TRBV18 and TRBJ2-7, the CDR3 gives the full variable domain: NAGVMQNPRHLVRRRGQEARLRCSPMKGHSHVYWYRQLPEEGLKFMVYLQKENIIDESGMPKERFSAEFPKEGPSILRIQQVVRGDSAAYFCASSPPNGGSSYEQYFGPGTRLTVT.

The chain uses TRBV7-7 and TRBJ2-5; TRBD1 is a possible D gene (5 bases). The CDR3 spans 15 residues. Germline assignment: CDR1 SSHAT and CDR2 FNYEAQ (reference sequence). V was trimmed by 5 bases and J by 4 bases, leaving 17 bases between them. The CDR3: CASSQEAGMGETQYF. CDR3 nucleotides: TGTGCCAGCAGCCAAGAGGCAGGGATGGGAGAGACCCAGTACTTC.